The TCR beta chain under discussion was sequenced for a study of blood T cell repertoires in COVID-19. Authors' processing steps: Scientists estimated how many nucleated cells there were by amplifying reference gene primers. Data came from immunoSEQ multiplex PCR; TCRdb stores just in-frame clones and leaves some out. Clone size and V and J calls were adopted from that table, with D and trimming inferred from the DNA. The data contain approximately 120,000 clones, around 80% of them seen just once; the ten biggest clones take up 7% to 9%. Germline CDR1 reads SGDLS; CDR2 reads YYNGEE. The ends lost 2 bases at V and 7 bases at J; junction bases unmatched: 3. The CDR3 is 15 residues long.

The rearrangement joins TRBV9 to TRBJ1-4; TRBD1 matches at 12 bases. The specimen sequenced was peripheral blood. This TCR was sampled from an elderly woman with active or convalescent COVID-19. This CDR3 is CASSVLGQGAEKLFF. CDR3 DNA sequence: TGTGCCAGCAGCGTGTTGGGACAGGGGGCTGAAAAACTGTTTTTT.